These 26 T cell receptor beta chains originate from one sample sequenced in a study of blood T cell repertoires in COVID-19. Sequencing used immunoSEQ multiplex PCR; TCRdb keeps in-frame clones, though not all of them. The top ten clones hold roughly 0.87% of a sample with about 430,000 clones, roughly 90% of them seen once. The sample comprised peripheral blood. The receptors shown here come from a man between 18 and 29 years old with COVID-19, enrolled during active disease.

This clone occurred once. The chain recombines TRBV5-1 with TRBJ2-2; D possibly corresponds to TRBD2 (6 bases). CDR3 length equals 14 residues. Germline CDR1 reads SGHRS; CDR2 reads YFSETQ. V was shortened by 2 bases and J by 5 bases, with 10 bases between the two germline ends. The CDR3 reads CASSFGGSTGELFF. CDR3 sequence (DNA): TGCGCCAGCAGCTTCGGGGGATCGACCGGGGAGCTGTTTTTT.

This clone occurred a few times. The chain uses TRBV27 and TRBJ1-5; D ambiguous. From germline, CDR1 is MNHEY and CDR2 SMNVEV (reference sequence). Trimming removed 1 base at V and 0 bases at J, with 10 bases between. The CDR3 has 16 residues. The CDR3 bases are TGTGCCAGCAGTTTATGGGCGGGCCCTAGCAATCAGCCCCAGCATTTT. Its protein is CASSLWAGPSNQPQHF.

The chain couples TRBV7-9 to TRBJ2-1; possibly TRBD1 for D (6 bases). The germline V gene has CDR1 SEHNR and CDR2 FQNEAQ (reference sequence). The V end was cut by 2 bases, the J end by 9 bases, with 17 bases between. The CDR3 spans 15 residues. The DNA of the CDR3 is TGTGCCAGCAGCTTAAGGGGTGGTGGGGGCACTGAGCAGTTCTTC. Encoded protein: CASSLRGGGGTEQFF.

The chain recombines TRBV12-2 with TRBJ1-4. TRBV12-2 represents a pseudogene. The CDR3 covers 16 residues. CDR3 coding DNA: TGTGCAAGTCGCCCCCCTCGAGGAGCAACTAATGAAAAACTGTTTTTT. Amino acids: CASRPPRGATNEKLFF.

This rearrangement joins TRBV30 to TRBJ2-7; tentative D call: TRBD2 (5 bases). Between the trimmed V and J ends, which lost 0 bases and 3 bases, there was a span of 12 bases. The V gene's germline CDR1 is GTSNPN and CDR2 SVGIG (reference sequence). The length of the CDR3 is 14 residues. The CDR3 DNA sequence: TGTGCCTGGAGTGTAACGGACTCTTACTACGAGCAGTACTTC. This encodes CAWSVTDSYYEQYF.

V is TRBV12-3 or TRBV12-4 and J is TRBJ2-7; tentatively, D is TRBD2 (5 bases). The V gene lost 8 bases and the J gene lost 4 bases, with 9 bases spanning the gap. The CDR3 is 11 amino acids. The DNA for the CDR3 is TGTGCCAGCGGCCCGGGGTACGAGCAGTACTTC. Amino acid sequence: CASGPGYEQYF.

V is TRBV5-1 and J is TRBJ2-3, with TRBD2 identical over 7 bases. CDR3 length: 15 residues. Trimming at V came to 5 bases and at J to 7 bases, leaving 13 bases not matched to a gene. Germline CDR1 reads SGHRS; CDR2 reads YFSETQ. CDR3 in amino acids: CASSDPSGTAYTQYF. CDR3 coding DNA: TGCGCCAGCAGTGACCCAAGCGGGACCGCTTATACGCAGTATTTT.

The CDR3, as DNA: TGTGCCACCAGTGATTTTGACAAAAACTATGGCTACACCTTC. Its protein is CATSDFDKNYGYTF. The V and J genes are TRBV24-1 and TRBJ1-2; D is undetermined. The V end lost 1 base, the J end lost 2 bases, and 7 bases lay between the germline ends. Germline V CDR1 and CDR2: KGHDR, SFDVKD. The CDR3 runs 14 residues.

The rearrangement joins TRBV5-8 to TRBJ2-2; TRBD2 might be the D (6 bases). The germline CDR1 and CDR2 sequences are SGHTS and YDEGEE. The V end was cut by 2 bases, the J end by 1 base, with 9 bases between. The CDR3 is 15 amino acids. For the CDR3, the DNA is TGTGCCAGCAGCTTAGGGACTCTGAACACCGGGGAGCTGTTTTTT. This sequence encodes CASSLGTLNTGELFF.

To note about this clone: This sample also contains other DNA sequences that code for the same CDR3. CDR3 DNA: TGTGCCACCAGTGACGGGACAGGGAACACTGAAGCTTTCTTT. Translation: CATSDGTGNTEAFF. The V gene is TRBV24-1, the J gene TRBJ1-1, with 8 positions matching TRBD1. CDR3 length: 14 residues. Looked up from germline, CDR1 is KGHDR and CDR2 is SFDVKD. V lost 4 bases and J lost 1; bases outside the gene matches: 1.

Here the CDR3 DNA reads TGTGCCAGCAGCCAAGCTAGCGGGGCTTACGAGCAGTACTTC. Amino acid sequence: CASSQASGAYEQYF. The V and J genes are TRBV4-2 and TRBJ2-7; 9 nucleotides line up with TRBD2. The CDR3 totals 14 residues. V trimming: 1 base; J trimming: 4 bases; junction bases outside the gene matches: 2. Looked up from germline, CDR1 is LGHNA and CDR2 is YNFKEQ.

This clone was seen only once. The V call is TRBV7-3, the J call TRBJ2-6; D gene uncertain. V was clipped by 4 bases and J by 2 bases, with 12 bases between them. This CDR3 comprises 16 residues. Germline V CDR1 and CDR2: SGHTA, FQGTGA. Here the CDR3 reads CASSYSLPTGANVLTF. The CDR3 nucleotides are TGTGCCAGCAGCTACTCACTCCCAACTGGGGCCAACGTCCTGACTTTC.

The gene calls are TRBV6-5 and TRBJ2-7; 11 positions agree with TRBD2. The junction had 7 bases not matched to a gene; V was cut back by 6 bases and J by 6 bases. This CDR3 has 14 residues. The V gene's germline CDR1 is MNHEY and CDR2 SVGAGI. CDR3 nucleotide sequence: TGTGCCAGCAGCCGTAGCGGGAGGGGGGGCGAGCAGTACTTC. It encodes CASSRSGRGGEQYF.

The rearrangement uses TRBV12-3 or TRBV12-4 and TRBJ1-1; TRBD1 matches at 7 bases. The CDR3 has 13 amino acids. V dropped 6 bases and J dropped 5; count of bases not matched to a gene: 6. CDR3 in amino acids: CASSMIQGTEAFF. CDR3 nucleotides: TGTGCCAGCAGCATGATACAGGGGACTGAAGCTTTCTTT.

This chain joins TRBV19 and TRBJ1-1, with a weak D call TRBD1 (5 bases). Germline V gene lookup returns CDR1 LNHDA and CDR2 SQIVND (reference sequence). The CDR3 spans 11 residues. The V and J ends lost 8 bases and 5 bases respectively, with 9 bases between them. The CDR3 DNA sequence: TGTGCCAGTGCGGGGGGAACTGAAGCTTTCTTT. Translation: CASAGGTEAFF.

The chain uses TRBV10-3 and TRBJ2-7; the match to TRBD2 covers 12 bases. The CDR3 is made up of 14 amino acids. Trimming cost V 6 bases and J 5 bases; bases outside gene matches: 5. The V gene's germline CDR1 is ENHRY and CDR2 SYGVKD. The CDR3 loop reads CAIRGLAGSDEQYF. CDR3 DNA: TGTGCCATCAGAGGACTAGCGGGGTCTGACGAGCAGTACTTC.

V gene TRBV9 combines with J gene TRBJ2-1; D ambiguous. The V gene lost 8 bases and the J gene lost 5 bases, with 11 bases spanning the gap. Germline loops: CDR1 SGDLS, CDR2 YYNGEE. CDR3 length: 12 residues. The CDR3 nucleotides read TGTGCCAGTCAAGACTGGGACAATGAGCAGTTCTTC. Translated, it gives CASQDWDNEQFF.

The CDR3 protein is CASSPSRAGDSPLHF. The CDR3 DNA reads as TGTGCCAGCAGCCCCTCGCGGGCAGGGGACTCACCCCTCCACTTT. The chain recombines TRBV16 with TRBJ1-6, with D maybe TRBD1 (6 bases). Trimming took 4 bases from V and 10 from J, leaving 17 bases between them. This CDR3 region has 15 residues. CDR1 is KGHSY and CDR2 is FQNENV in the germline V gene.

The chain links TRBV12-5 to TRBJ1-4; 9 bases align to TRBD1. CDR3 length: 17 amino acids. Trimming took 10 bases from V and 7 from J; bases not matched to a gene: 19. Germline CDR1 and CDR2: LGHNT and FRNRAP. DNA for the CDR3: TGTGCTACTCACCGCCACTTTCCCGGGACAGGGAGTGAAAAACTGTTTTTT. It yields the protein CATHRHFPGTGSEKLFF.

The rearrangement joins TRBV2 to TRBJ2-6; the D gene is possibly TRBD2 (5 bases). The V and J ends lost 8 bases and 0 bases respectively, with 11 bases between them. This CDR3 region has 15 residues. From germline, CDR1 is SNHLY and CDR2 FYNNEI. CDR3 sequence (DNA): TGTGCCAGCTCAAACGGGGTCTCTGGGGCCAACGTCCTGACTTTC. It translates to CASSNGVSGANVLTF.

This clone was found a few times. The J gene is TRBJ1-2, the V gene TRBV28, with D possibly being TRBD1 (5 bases). Germline V gene data show CDR1 as MDHEN and CDR2 as SYDVKM. CDR3 length: 14 amino acids. V was clipped by 6 bases and J by 8 bases, with 19 bases between them. The CDR3 spells CASSRAGHLEGYTF. The CDR3 DNA reads as TGTGCCAGCAGCCGAGCTGGACACCTAGAGGGCTACACCTTC.

The CDR3 coding sequence is TGTGCCAGCAGTGCCTTCGGGACAGGGGAGACCCAGTACTTC. Translation gives CASSAFGTGETQYF. The chain recombines TRBV27 with TRBJ2-5; 9 nucleotides agree with TRBD1. CDR1 is MNHEY, CDR2 SMNVEV, per germline (reference sequence). V lost 5 bases, J lost 5 bases, and 6 bases stayed unmatched. The CDR3 sequence is 14 residues long.

The rearrangement links TRBV10-3 to TRBJ2-3; D is possibly TRBD2 (5 bases). Germline CDR1 reads ENHRY; CDR2 reads SYGVKD. V shed 4 bases and J shed 5 bases, with 13 bases lying between them. The CDR3 runs to 14 residues. CDR3 loop: CAISASGSGDTQYF. For the CDR3, the DNA is TGTGCCATCAGTGCGTCGGGGAGTGGAGATACGCAGTATTTT.

The chain couples TRBV6-5 to TRBJ2-3; D not certain. The germline V gene has CDR1 MNHEY and CDR2 SVGAGI. CDR3 length: 15 amino acids. Trimming stripped 7 bases from V and 2 bases from J, with 16 bases between. Here the CDR3 reads CASKDVRGPTDTQYF. CDR3 bases: TGTGCCAGCAAAGACGTCCGAGGTCCCACAGATACGCAGTATTTT.

The V gene is TRBV6-5, the J gene TRBJ1-2, with a weak D call TRBD1 (6 bases). Per germline, CDR1 MNHEY and CDR2 SVGAGI. The CDR3 has 13 residues. V was pared by 5 bases and J by 3 bases, with 10 bases between. In DNA form, the CDR3 reads TGTGCCAGCAGTCGGGGGGCGGACTATGGCTACACCTTC. Translating gives CASSRGADYGYTF.

V gene TRBV11-3 combines with J gene TRBJ1-1; 7 bases agree with TRBD1. Trimming cost V 2 bases and J 7 bases; bases outside gene matches: 4. Germline CDR1 and CDR2: SGHNT and YENEEA. This CDR3 spans 13 amino acids. The CDR3 region is CASSLRGPNEAFF. DNA for the CDR3: TGTGCCAGCAGCTTAAGGGGGCCTAATGAAGCTTTCTTT.